This T cell receptor (beta chain) appears in the sequencing data of a study of T-cell memory formation after mild COVID-19. Study observations and caveats: Largely, contracting CD4+ clones fell within CM and EM, and contracting CD8+ clones within EMRA. The study detected some responding clones in pre-infection memory, suggesting cross-reactive memory joined. Clones that contracted from day 15 to 85 had balanced CD4/CD8; later expanders were CD4+ biased.

Per germline, CDR1 SGHTA and CDR2 FQGNSA. The CDR3 loop spans 13 amino acids. V was pared by 4 bases and J by 6 bases, with 9 bases between. This clonotype has ten or more counts. Its antigen is undetermined. 5'RACE with constant-segment primers built TCRalpha and TCRbeta cDNA libraries with UMIs. TCRdb passed the 5' RACE reads through MiXCR, listing each CDR3 protein once. The sample lists around 200,000 distinct CDR3 sequences, approximately 17% occurring once. The material sequenced was PBMCs or a T cell subset sorted from them (not recorded which). The origin of this receptor is a man between 18 and 29 years old who had mild COVID-19 (a few samples of this study predate the infection). Cell type and time point are not known. J is TRBJ2-2 and V is TRBV7-2; the D is unclear. CDR3 DNA: TGTGCCAGCAGCTCGGACCTGGCCGGGGAGCTGTTTTTT. It translates to CASSSDLAGELFF.